One and the same sample provided the 5 T cell receptor beta chains below, sequenced in a study of shared clonotypes between healthy human individuals. TCRdb's copy holds only in-frame clones and misses some; the assay was immunoSEQ multiplex PCR. The sample lists under 1,900,000 clones; 98% were seen once. The sequenced sample was naive CD4+ T cells sorted from blood. The subset was: CD45RA+ positively selected. The receptors were sampled from a man aged 25 to 40 in good health.

The chain carries TRBV7-2 and TRBJ2-7; 9 positions match TRBD2. V lost 6 bases, J lost 1 base, and 7 bases stayed unmatched. This CDR3 is built from 15 residues. CDR1 is SGHTA, CDR2 FQGNSA, per germline. The CDR3 sequence: CASRALAGKSYEQYF. CDR3 sequence (DNA): TGTGCCAGCAGGGCCCTAGCGGGAAAGTCCTACGAGCAGTACTTC.

About this clone: The sample holds other DNA sequences that translate to the same CDR3. The V call is TRBV5-5, the J call TRBJ2-7; 11 nucleotides match TRBD2. The CDR3 totals 16 residues. CDR1 SGHKS and CDR2 YYEKEE come from the germline V gene (reference sequence). V lost 0 bases and J lost 0; bases outside the gene matches: 2. The DNA for the CDR3 is TGTGCCAGCAGCTTGGGGCTAGCGGGGGGCTCCTACGAGCAGTACTTC. Translating it yields CASSLGLAGGSYEQYF.

The rearrangement uses TRBV10-3 and TRBJ2-3; 9 bases fit TRBD1. V trimming: 11 bases; J trimming: 4 bases; junction bases outside the gene matches: 4. The CDR3 length is 12 residues. The germline CDR1 and CDR2 sequences are ENHRY and SYGVKD. CDR3: CAVGQGSDTQYF. In DNA form, the CDR3 reads TGTGCCGTGGGACAGGGATCAGATACGCAGTATTTT.

The J gene is TRBJ1-5, the V gene TRBV14; D not certain. Germline V lookup: CDR1 SGHDN, CDR2 FVKESK. The CDR3 covers 13 residues. Deletions cut 0 bases from V and 6 bases from J, with 6 bases between. The DNA for the CDR3 is TGTGCCAGCAGCCAAGATCACACTCAGCCCCAGCATTTT. Translated, it gives CASSQDHTQPQHF.

This rearrangement joins TRBV15 to TRBJ2-3; possibly TRBD1 for D (6 bases). The CDR3 length is 15 residues. From germline, CDR1 is LNHNV and CDR2 YYDKDF (reference sequence). Trimming took off 3 bases at V and 3 bases at J, with 13 bases between the two ends. Written as DNA, the CDR3 is TGTGCCACCAGCAGTAGGGGGAAAGGAACAGATACGCAGTATTTT. It yields the protein CATSSRGKGTDTQYF.